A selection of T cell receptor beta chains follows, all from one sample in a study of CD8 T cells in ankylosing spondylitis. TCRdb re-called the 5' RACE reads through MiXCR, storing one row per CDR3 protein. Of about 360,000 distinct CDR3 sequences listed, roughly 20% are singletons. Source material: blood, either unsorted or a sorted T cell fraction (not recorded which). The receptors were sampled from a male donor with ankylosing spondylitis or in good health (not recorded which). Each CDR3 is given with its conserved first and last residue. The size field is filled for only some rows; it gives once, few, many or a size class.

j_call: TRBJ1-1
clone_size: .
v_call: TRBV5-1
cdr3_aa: CASAQGGSDTEAFF

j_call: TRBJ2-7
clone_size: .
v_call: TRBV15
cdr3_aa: CATSREPMGEQYF

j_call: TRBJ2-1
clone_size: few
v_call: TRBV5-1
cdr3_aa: CASSLGGSLYNEQFF

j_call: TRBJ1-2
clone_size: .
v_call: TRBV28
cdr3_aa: CASRRRGFDGYTF

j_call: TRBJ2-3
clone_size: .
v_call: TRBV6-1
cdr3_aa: CASRIGATDTQYF

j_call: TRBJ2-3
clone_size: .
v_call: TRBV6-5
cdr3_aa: CASSWGGRDTDTQYF

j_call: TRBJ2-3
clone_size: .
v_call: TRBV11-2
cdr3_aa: CASSLGDRLFTDTQYF

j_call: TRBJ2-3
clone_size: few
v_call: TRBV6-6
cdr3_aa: CASSETTMLMADTQYF

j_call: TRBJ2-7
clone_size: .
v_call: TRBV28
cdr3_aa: CASSLPGGLSYEQYF

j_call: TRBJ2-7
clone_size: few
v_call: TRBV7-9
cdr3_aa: CASSLVGGHEQYF

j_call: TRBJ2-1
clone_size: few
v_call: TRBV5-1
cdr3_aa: CASSLSGGLNSYNEQFF

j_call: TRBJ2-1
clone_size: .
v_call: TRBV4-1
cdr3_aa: CASRGGGLNEQFF

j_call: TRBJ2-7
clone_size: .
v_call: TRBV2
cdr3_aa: CASSEALRGDEQYF

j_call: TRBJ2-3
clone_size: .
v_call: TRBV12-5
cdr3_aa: CASGLRDRADTQYF

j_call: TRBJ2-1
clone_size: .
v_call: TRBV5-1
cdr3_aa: CASRTGEAYNEQFF

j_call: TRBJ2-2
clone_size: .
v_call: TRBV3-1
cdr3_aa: CASSQGRRTTLNTGELFF

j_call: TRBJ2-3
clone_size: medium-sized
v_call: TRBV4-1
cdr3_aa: CASRSSQGERSDTQYF

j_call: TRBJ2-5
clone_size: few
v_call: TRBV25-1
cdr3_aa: CASSDWGRGETQYF

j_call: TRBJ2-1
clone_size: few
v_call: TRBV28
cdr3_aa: CASRGEGRRNGQFF

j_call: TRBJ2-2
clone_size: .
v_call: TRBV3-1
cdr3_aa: CASSQEISGGANTGELFF

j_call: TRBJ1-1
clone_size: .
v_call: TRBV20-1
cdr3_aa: CSARGQGTAEAFF

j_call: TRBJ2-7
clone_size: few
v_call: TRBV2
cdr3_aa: CASSEPGTTEQYF

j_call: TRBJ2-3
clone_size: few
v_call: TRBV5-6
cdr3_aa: CASSFLGLAKDTQYF

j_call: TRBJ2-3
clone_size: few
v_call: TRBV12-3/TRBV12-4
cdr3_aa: CASLDPTSTDTQYF

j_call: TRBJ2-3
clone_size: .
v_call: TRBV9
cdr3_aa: CASSDGLAGFTDTQYF

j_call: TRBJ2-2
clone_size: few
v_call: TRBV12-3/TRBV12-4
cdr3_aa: CASSTLAGGDTGELFF

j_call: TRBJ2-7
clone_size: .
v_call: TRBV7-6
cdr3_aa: CASSFGQGKEQYF

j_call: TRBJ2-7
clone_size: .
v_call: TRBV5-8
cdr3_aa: CASQVWASGADEQYF

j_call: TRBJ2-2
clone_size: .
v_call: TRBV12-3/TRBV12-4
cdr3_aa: CASSLGVWDLNTGELFF

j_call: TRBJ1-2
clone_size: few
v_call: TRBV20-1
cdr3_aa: CSARYGVGYGYTF

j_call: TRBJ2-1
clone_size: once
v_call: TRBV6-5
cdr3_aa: CASSYDPGTSGGLRSEQFF

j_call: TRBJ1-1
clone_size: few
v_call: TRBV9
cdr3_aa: CASSPGTGGMGEAFF

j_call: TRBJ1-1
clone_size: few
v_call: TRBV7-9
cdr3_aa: CASSPFKTGGRTEAFF

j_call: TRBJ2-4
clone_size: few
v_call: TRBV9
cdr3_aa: CASSSGSYRDIQYF

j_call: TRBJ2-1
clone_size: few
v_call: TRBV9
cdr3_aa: CASSVSFGAGEYNEQFF

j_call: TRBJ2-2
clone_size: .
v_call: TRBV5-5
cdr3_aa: CASSLSRDTGELFF

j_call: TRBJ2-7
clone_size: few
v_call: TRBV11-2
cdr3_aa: CASSPGAGTSYEQYF

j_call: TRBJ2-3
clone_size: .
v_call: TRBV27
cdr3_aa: CASSLSPNPDTQYF

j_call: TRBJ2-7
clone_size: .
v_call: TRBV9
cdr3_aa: CASSPSGLSSDVEQYF

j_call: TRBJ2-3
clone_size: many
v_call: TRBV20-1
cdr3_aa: CSARGSTSGASQLNTQYF

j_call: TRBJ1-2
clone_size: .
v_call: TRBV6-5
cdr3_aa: CASSYWQGRDGYTF

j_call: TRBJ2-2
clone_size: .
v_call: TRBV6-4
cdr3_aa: CASSETSGGTGELFF

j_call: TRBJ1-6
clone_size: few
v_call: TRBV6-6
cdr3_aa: CASYQGIYSPLHF

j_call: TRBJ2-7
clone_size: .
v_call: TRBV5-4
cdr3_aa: CASQTATSYEQYF

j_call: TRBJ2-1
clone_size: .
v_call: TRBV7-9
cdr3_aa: CASSLAPGVHEQFF

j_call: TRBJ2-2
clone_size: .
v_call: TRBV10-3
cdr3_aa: CAISESSRTNTGELFF

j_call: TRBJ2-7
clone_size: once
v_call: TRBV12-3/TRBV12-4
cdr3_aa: CASSTGQGIYEQYF

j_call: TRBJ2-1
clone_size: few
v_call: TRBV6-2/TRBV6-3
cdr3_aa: CASSPTSGAASYNEQFF

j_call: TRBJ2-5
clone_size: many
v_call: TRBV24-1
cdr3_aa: CATSDSGLAGIQETQYF

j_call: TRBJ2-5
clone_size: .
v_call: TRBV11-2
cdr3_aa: CASMAQETQYF

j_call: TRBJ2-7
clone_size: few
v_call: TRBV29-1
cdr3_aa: CSVGGRGLRNEQYF

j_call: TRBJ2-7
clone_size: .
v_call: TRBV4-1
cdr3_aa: CASSQDVADRGKDEQYF

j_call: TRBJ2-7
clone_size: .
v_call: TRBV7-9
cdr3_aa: CASSPAYLVEQYF

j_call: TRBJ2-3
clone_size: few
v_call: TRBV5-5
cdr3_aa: CASSLGGSLSGGADTQYF

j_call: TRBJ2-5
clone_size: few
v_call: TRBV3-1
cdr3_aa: CASSQVGLAGEHETQYF

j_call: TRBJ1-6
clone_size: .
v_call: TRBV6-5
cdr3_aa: CASSYSTYFSPLHF

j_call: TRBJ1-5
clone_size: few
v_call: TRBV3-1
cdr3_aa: CASSQDPGVQPQHF